Sequencing of this T cell receptor beta chain was carried out in a study of radiotherapy plus CTLA-4 blockade in lung cancer. Patients with chemo-refractory metastatic non-small-cell lung cancer received focal radiation plus CTLA-4 blockade with ipilimumab. On this clone itself: Its antigen remains unidentified.

Whole-study results and caveats: Blood saw expansion of tumor-derived TCR clones after radiotherapy plus ipilimumab.

TCRdb's copy holds only in-frame clones and misses some; the assay was immunoSEQ multiplex PCR. The sample lists fewer than 35,000 clones; 60% to 85% were seen once. Germline CDR1 reads MNHEY; CDR2 reads SVGAGI. The germline V and J ends were trimmed by 6 bases and 3 bases, with 11 bases remaining between them. The CDR3 spans 13 residues. The sequence was obtained from a human donor with non-small cell lung cancer that progressed on radiotherapy plus ipilimumab. The specimen comprised peripheral blood, sampled from a patient treated with radiotherapy plus ipilimumab. The chain combines TRBV6-5 with TRBJ1-1, with no clear D. Written as DNA, the CDR3 is TGTGCCAGCAGCCGTGACACCTACACTGAAGCTTTCTTT. Its translation: CASSRDTYTEAFF.